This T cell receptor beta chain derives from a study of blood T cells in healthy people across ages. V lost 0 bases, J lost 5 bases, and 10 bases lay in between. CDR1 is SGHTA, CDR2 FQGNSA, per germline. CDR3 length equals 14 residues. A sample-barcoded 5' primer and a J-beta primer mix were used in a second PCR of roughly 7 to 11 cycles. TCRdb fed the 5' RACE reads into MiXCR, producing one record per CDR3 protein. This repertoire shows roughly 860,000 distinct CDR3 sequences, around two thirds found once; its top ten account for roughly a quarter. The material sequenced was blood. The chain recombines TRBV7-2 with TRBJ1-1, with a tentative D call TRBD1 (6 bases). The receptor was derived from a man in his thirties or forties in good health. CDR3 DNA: TGTGCCAGCAGCTTAGCGGGGGCGTGGACTGAAGCTTTCTTT. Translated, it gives CASSLAGAWTEAFF.